The 15 T cell receptor beta chains listed next were all sequenced from one sample in a study of neurological immune-mediated disorders. One entry per CDR3 protein, called by TCRdb with MiXCR from the 5' RACE reads. The sample holds approximately 32,000 distinct CDR3 sequences, under 7.5% seen once. Sequenced sample: PBMCs. The receptors were sampled from a woman aged 40 to 55 in good health.

This clonotype was seen at least ten times. The chain employs TRBV5-1 and TRBJ2-7; D is uncertain. The CDR3 length is 12 residues. V dropped 4 bases and J dropped 6 bases, with 11 bases sitting between them. Per germline, CDR1 SGHRS and CDR2 YFSETQ. This CDR3 reads CASSPPLGEQYF. DNA of the CDR3: TGCGCCAGCAGCCCCCCCCTCGGCGAGCAGTACTTC.

This clonotype was recorded many times. The J gene is TRBJ2-7, the V gene TRBV5-1; D not certain. Germline loops: CDR1 SGHRS, CDR2 YFSETQ. Trimming took off 0 bases at V and 0 bases at J, with 10 bases between the two ends. CDR3 size: 15 residues. The chain's CDR3 is CASSLEAISSYEQYF. CDR3 DNA: TGCGCCAGCAGCTTGGAGGCGATCAGCTCCTACGAGCAGTACTTC.

This clonotype has a count of ten or more. The rearrangement uses TRBV10-3 and TRBJ1-2, with 8 bases aligning to TRBD1. Germline trimming cut 6 bases from V and 1 base from J; bases unmatched to any gene: 1. CDR3 length: 13 residues. CDR1 is ENHRY, CDR2 SYGVKD, per germline. CDR3 loop: CAIRQGVNYGYTF. In DNA, the CDR3 is TGTGCCATCAGACAGGGGGTTAACTATGGCTACACCTTC.

This clonotype was detected many times. The CDR3 here is CASSQGGGTDTQYF. As DNA, the CDR3 is TGCGCCAGCAGCCAAGGCGGCGGCACAGATACGCAGTATTTT. The genes are TRBV4-3 and TRBJ2-3; D not certain. The ends were cut back, 1 base at V and 1 base at J, with 6 bases in the middle. Germline values: CDR1 LGHNA, CDR2 YSLEER. The CDR3 sequence is 14 residues long.

This clonotype occurred many times. V and J are TRBV7-9 and TRBJ2-7; D is uncertain. The CDR3 is 11 residues long. Germline CDR1 and CDR2: SEHNR and FQNEAQ (reference sequence). Trimming pared 5 bases from V and 3 bases from J, leaving 5 bases between. CDR3 bases: TGTGCCAGCAGCCTCTTCTACGAGCAGTACTTC. This encodes CASSLFYEQYF.

V is TRBV15 and J is TRBJ1-1, with a possible D match to TRBD1 (5 bases). The CDR3 runs 13 residues. The V gene lost 4 bases and the J gene lost 2 bases, with 8 bases spanning the gap. The germline CDR1 and CDR2 sequences are LNHNV and YYDKDF (reference sequence). The CDR3 DNA sequence: TGTGCCACCAGCAACAGGCCTAACACTGAAGCTTTCTTT. Translation gives CATSNRPNTEAFF.

This clonotype was recorded many times. The chain has TRBV3-1 and TRBJ2-4; a possible D gene is TRBD1 (5 bases). The germline gives CDR1 LGHDT, CDR2 YNNKEL (reference sequence). The V and J ends lost 5 bases and 2 bases respectively, with 13 bases between them. This CDR3 has 15 amino acids. The CDR3 sequence is CASSDTWTSKNIQYF. For the CDR3, the DNA is TGTGCCAGCAGCGACACCTGGACATCCAAAAACATTCAGTACTTC.

This clonotype appeared many times. V gene TRBV14 combines with J gene TRBJ1-2, with TRBD1 identical over 7 bases. Losses at the gene ends were 4 bases for V and 7 bases for J; bases not matched to a gene: 6. The CDR3 is 13 residues long. The germline gives CDR1 SGHDN, CDR2 FVKESK. The chain's CDR3 is CASSPGQKIGYTF. CDR3 DNA: TGTGCCAGCAGCCCGGGACAGAAGATTGGCTACACCTTC.

This clonotype appeared many times. The chain has TRBV3-1 and TRBJ1-2; no definite D call. CDR3 length: 18 residues. V was trimmed by 0 bases and J by 2 bases, leaving 19 bases between them. Germline values: CDR1 LGHDT, CDR2 YNNKEL (reference sequence). CDR3 residues: CASSQELVQAHYNYGYTF. The CDR3 DNA follows: TGTGCCAGCAGCCAAGAATTAGTGCAGGCCCACTACAACTATGGCTACACCTTC.

Ten or more counts support this clonotype. This sequence joins TRBV20-1 and TRBJ2-7, with a possible D match to TRBD2 (6 bases). Trimming removed 4 bases from V and 3 bases from J, with 19 bases in between. The CDR3 runs to 15 residues. Germline CDR1 and CDR2: DFQATT and SNEGSKA (reference sequence). The CDR3, as DNA: TGCAGTGCTATCACACCTGTATCGGGAGACTACGAGCAGTACTTC. Encoded protein: CSAITPVSGDYEQYF.

This clonotype was found many times. The rearrangement joins TRBV6-5 to TRBJ1-1, with D hard to call. The V end was cut by 6 bases, the J end by 11 bases, with 16 bases between. The germline CDR1 and CDR2 sequences are MNHEY and SVGAGI. The CDR3 is 12 residues long. CDR3 sequence: CASSPNPTGAFF. In DNA form, the CDR3 reads TGTGCCAGCAGCCCCAACCCAACCGGGGCTTTCTTT.

Many counts were recorded for this clonotype. The chain recombines TRBV3-1 with TRBJ1-4, with D hard to call. From germline, CDR1 is LGHDT and CDR2 YNNKEL (reference sequence). The CDR3 consists of 14 residues. The ends were cut back, 3 bases at V and 5 bases at J, with 10 bases in the middle. The CDR3 DNA reads as TGTGCCAGCAGCCATTTGCGGCCGAATGAAAAACTGTTTTTT. It codes for CASSHLRPNEKLFF. Together with reference TRBV3-1 and TRBJ1-4, the CDR3 gives the full variable domain: DTAVSQTPKYLVTQMGNDKSIKCEQNLGHDTMYWYKQDSKKFLKIMFSYNNKELIINETVPNRFSPKSPDKAHLNLHINSLELGDSAVYFCASSHLRPNEKLFFGSGTQLSVL.

This clonotype has ten or more counts. This chain links TRBV30 with TRBJ1-3; D is uncertain. The germline CDR1 and CDR2 sequences are GTSNPN and SVGIG (reference sequence). The CDR3 loop spans 14 amino acids. Trimming cost V 3 bases and J 0 bases, with 9 bases left between them. The CDR3 sequence: CAWRTENSGNTIYF. The CDR3 region has the DNA TGTGCCTGGAGGACGGAGAACTCTGGAAACACCATATATTTT.

This clonotype was detected many times. The chain employs TRBV10-3 and TRBJ2-5; TRBD1 matches 8 bases. CDR1 is ENHRY and CDR2 is SYGVKD in the germline V gene. CDR3 length: 13 amino acids. The J segment lost 5 bases and the V segment lost 5 bases, leaving 4 bases of the junction unmatched. CDR3 sequence (DNA): TGTGCCATCAGTTCGGACAGGGAGGAGACCCAGTACTTC. Amino acid sequence: CAISSDREETQYF.

At least ten counts were recorded for this clonotype. This chain links TRBV20-1 with TRBJ2-3; D is unresolved. In germline, CDR1 is DFQATT, CDR2 SNEGSKA (reference sequence). Trimming left V 4 bases short and J 4 bases short, with 6 bases between. The CDR3 is 11 amino acids. In DNA form, the CDR3 reads TGCAGTGCTATAACGGCAGATACGCAGTATTTT. It specifies CSAITADTQYF.